One and the same sample provided the 9 T cell receptor beta chains below, sequenced in a study of CD8+CD57+ T cells in acquired aplastic anemia. It was genomic DNA that served as the template for profiling TCR beta VDJ and CDR3. TCRdb reanalysed the reads using MiXCR and keeps one entry per CDR3 protein. The sample shows 200,000 to 250,000 distinct CDR3 sequences, roughly 35% of them seen only once. The sequencing sample was made of sorted CD4+, CD8+, or CD8+CD57+ T cells (not recorded which) from PBMCs. Receptors originate from a human donor in good health, serving as a control.

This clonotype was observed a handful of times. A much larger clone sits a single nucleotide away, making a read error possible. A read error is likely, as this CDR3 ends without the conserved phenylalanine or tryptophan. This chain uses TRBV19 with TRBJ1-2, with D possibly being TRBD1 (5 bases). Between the trimmed V and J ends, which lost 7 bases and 2 bases, there was a span of 11 bases. CDR3 length equals 13 residues. Germline-derived CDR1 and CDR2 are LNHDA and SQIVND (reference sequence). CDR3 region: CASTWGRNYGYTL. DNA of the CDR3: TGTGCCAGTACCTGGGGACGGAACTATGGCTACACCCTC.

This rearrangement joins TRBV5-1 to TRBJ2-2; TRBD2 is a possible D gene (6 bases). V lost 4 bases, J lost 1 base, and 20 bases lay in between. Germline CDR1 is SGHRS and CDR2 is YFSETQ. The CDR3 is made up of 18 amino acids. Here the CDR3 DNA reads TGCGCCAGCAGCCGAAGGGAGTCGGGACTCCTGAACACCGGGGAGCTGTTTTTT. As protein: CASSRRESGLLNTGELFF.

Comment on this clonotype: Germline is not matched at one junction end, which may reflect a read error. The rearrangement joins TRBV7-2 to TRBJ2-1; no definite D call. This CDR3 comprises 14 residues. CDR1 SGHTA and CDR2 FQGNSA come from the germline V gene. This chain's CDR3 is CASSLASSYNKQFF. The CDR3, as DNA: TGTGCCAGCAGCTTAGCGAGTTCCTACAATAAGCAGTTCTTC.

This clonotype came up a few times. The chain employs TRBV3-1 and TRBJ2-7; 8 bases map to TRBD2. The length of the CDR3 is 14 residues. The germline V gene encodes CDR1 LGHDT and CDR2 YNNKEL (reference sequence). V trimming: 2 bases; J trimming: 12 bases; junction bases outside the gene matches: 12. CDR3 region: CASSQTFGLARLYF. The CDR3 coding sequence is TGTGCCAGCAGCCAAACCTTCGGACTAGCTCGCTTGTACTTC.

This clonotype has a count of ten or more. V and J are TRBV20-1 and TRBJ1-1; D uncertain. CDR1 is DFQATT, CDR2 SNEGSKA, per germline (reference sequence). V was trimmed by 4 bases and J by 1 base, leaving 7 bases between them. The CDR3 sequence is 12 residues long. CDR3 sequence: CSAIGQNTEAFF. CDR3 DNA: TGCAGTGCTATAGGGCAGAACACTGAAGCTTTCTTT.

This clonotype was counted between two and nine times. The chain links TRBV15 to TRBJ1-6; weak D call: TRBD1 (5 bases). From germline, CDR1 is LNHNV and CDR2 YYDKDF (reference sequence). The CDR3 runs to 15 residues. V lost 1 base and J 10 bases, leaving 14 bases between the germline ends. This CDR3 reads CATSRGGFEGSPLHF. The CDR3 region has the DNA TGTGCCACCAGCAGAGGGGGGTTCGAGGGGTCACCCCTCCACTTT.

This chain connects TRBV10-3 to TRBJ2-4; D is unclear. Trimming removed 3 bases at V and 9 bases at J, with 0 bases between. CDR3 length equals 9 residues. The germline CDR1 and CDR2 sequences are ENHRY and SYGVKD. CDR3 in DNA: TGTGCCATCAGTGACATTCAGTACTTC. Translated, it gives CAISDIQYF.

This clonotype was counted at least ten times. CDR3 DNA sequence: TGTGCCAGTAGTATAGTAGAGATGAACACTGAAGCTTTCTTT. As protein: CASSIVEMNTEAFF. The chain couples TRBV19 to TRBJ1-1; D is unresolved. There are 14 residues in the CDR3. Trimming left V 1 base short and J 0 bases short, with 6 bases between. Germline values: CDR1 LNHDA, CDR2 SQIVND (reference sequence). The whole variable domain, remainder taken from reference TRBV19 and TRBJ1-1, is DGGITQSPKYLFRKEGQNVTLSCEQNLNHDAMYWYRQDPGQGLRLIYYSQIVNDFQKGDIAEGYSVSREKKESFPLTVTSAQKNPTAFYLCASSIVEMNTEAFFGQGTRLTVV.

This clonotype has ten or more counts. The rearrangement links TRBV13 to TRBJ1-2, with TRBD1 identical over 8 bases. The CDR3 is 15 residues long. The germline V gene has CDR1 PRHDT and CDR2 FYEKMQ (reference sequence). With 0 bases clipped from V and 5 bases from J, the junction kept 5 bases outside the gene matches. Written as DNA, the CDR3 is TGTGCCAGCAGCTTAGGGTCCCAGGGGGCTTATGGCTACACCTTC. It encodes CASSLGSQGAYGYTF.